This passage covers 13 T cell receptor beta chains from one sample sequenced in a study of blood T cell repertoires in COVID-19. Here immunoSEQ multiplex PCR was the method, and the copy in TCRdb shows in-frame clones only, minus some. The sample shows hundreds of thousands of clones, around 89% of them seen only once. Sequenced input: PBMCs or T cells enriched from blood (not recorded which). These receptors were collected from a man between 35 and 55 years old who had recovered from COVID-19.

The chain employs TRBV7-9 and TRBJ2-7; 10 bases map to TRBD1. This CDR3 contains 15 residues. The ends lost 2 bases at V and 3 bases at J; junction bases unmatched: 4. The V gene's germline CDR1 is SEHNR and CDR2 FQNEAQ (reference sequence). The CDR3 nucleotides read TGTGCCAGCAGCTTACCGGGACAGGGGCTCTACGAGCAGTACTTC. Encoded protein: CASSLPGQGLYEQYF.

The genes are TRBV7-3 and TRBJ1-2; D remains unclear. CDR3 length: 13 amino acids. Deletions cut 5 bases from V and 7 bases from J, with 14 bases between. From germline, CDR1 is SGHTA and CDR2 FQGTGA. The CDR3 spells CASSPTRGIGYTF. CDR3 bases: TGTGCCAGCAGCCCCACCCGCGGGATTGGCTACACCTTC.

This clone came up once. The chain has TRBV5-6 and TRBJ1-6, with 7 bases aligning to TRBD1. Germline CDR1 is SGHDT and CDR2 is YYEEEE. The CDR3 spans 17 residues. V was clipped by 0 bases and J by 10 bases; unmatched bases: 13. CDR3 region: CASSLAVGGELSSPLHF. DNA for the CDR3: TGTGCCAGCAGCTTGGCCGTAGGGGGCGAATTGTCCTCACCCCTCCACTTT.

The chain recombines TRBV2 with TRBJ2-3; 14 bases match TRBD2. The CDR3 totals 16 residues. V lost 7 bases, J lost 2 bases, and 5 bases stayed unmatched. CDR1 SNHLY and CDR2 FYNNEI come from the germline V gene. CDR3 coding DNA: TGTGCCAGCACACCGGGACTAGCGGGGGTCACAGATACGCAGTATTTT. This encodes CASTPGLAGVTDTQYF.

The rearrangement joins TRBV30 to TRBJ1-2; D uncertain. V was cut by 2 bases and J by 0 bases, with 7 bases left in between. Germline values: CDR1 GTSNPN, CDR2 SVGIG (reference sequence). This CDR3 spans 13 amino acids. Here the CDR3 DNA reads TGTGCCTGGAGTCAGTCGTCTAACTATGGCTACACCTTC. Its translation: CAWSQSSNYGYTF.

This clone was found once. For the CDR3, the DNA is TGCGCCAGCAGTCCCGGGACAGTTAGCAATCAGCCCCAGCATTTT. Amino acid sequence: CASSPGTVSNQPQHF. V usage is TRBV10-2 and J usage is TRBJ1-5; 7 bases align to TRBD1. There are 15 residues in the CDR3. J was trimmed by 0 bases and V by 5 bases; bases with no gene match: 4. CDR1 is WSHSY and CDR2 is SAAADI in the germline V gene.

The chain employs TRBV3-1 (or the pseudogene TRBV3-2) and TRBJ1-6, with D tentatively TRBD1 (5 bases). V dropped 1 base and J dropped 9 bases, with 13 bases sitting between them. The CDR3 is 15 amino acids. The germline CDR1 and CDR2 sequences are LGHDT and YNNKEL (reference sequence). CDR3 region: CASSQGWDGSSPLHF. The CDR3 DNA sequence: TGTGCCAGCAGCCAAGGTTGGGACGGGAGTTCACCCCTCCACTTT.

This chain joins TRBV6-5 and TRBJ1-2; TRBD1 aligns across 9 bases. The CDR3 is 15 amino acids. V gave up 0 bases and J gave up 6 bases; unmatched junction bases: 5. CDR1 is MNHEY, CDR2 SVGAGI, per germline. This CDR3 reads CASSYSTGGWNGYTF. In DNA form, the CDR3 reads TGTGCCAGCAGTTACTCGACAGGGGGGTGGAATGGCTACACCTTC.

The gene calls are TRBV7-9 and TRBJ2-5; possible D gene TRBD2, 5 bases. The CDR3 consists of 15 residues. The V end lost 0 bases, the J end lost 4 bases, and 12 bases lay between the germline ends. Per germline, CDR1 SEHNR and CDR2 FQNEAQ (reference sequence). CDR3 DNA: TGTGCCAGCAGCTTAGCGCGGTATGGAGGAGAGACCCAGTACTTC. Encoded protein: CASSLARYGGETQYF.

The chain links TRBV6-5 to TRBJ2-3; 7 nucleotides align to TRBD1. V shed 6 bases, J shed 3 bases, and the junction held 6 bases outside the gene matches. The CDR3 contains 14 residues. CDR1 is MNHEY, CDR2 SVGAGI, per germline. CDR3 in amino acids: CASRPTGKTDTQYF. The CDR3 coding sequence is TGTGCCAGCAGACCGACAGGGAAAACAGATACGCAGTATTTT.

The CDR3 sequence: CASRAYSFTDTQYF. The CDR3 bases are TGTGCCAGCCGAGCTTACAGCTTCACAGATACGCAGTATTTT. The rearrangement joins TRBV7-8 to TRBJ2-3; D remains unclear. This CDR3 comprises 14 residues. The V end was cut by 8 bases, the J end by 2 bases, with 14 bases between. In germline, CDR1 is SGHVS, CDR2 FQNEAQ.

The CDR3 DNA reads as TGTGCCAGCTCACCTACAGGGGCGAGGAACACTGAAGCTTTCTTT. This encodes CASSPTGARNTEAFF. The chain has TRBV18 and TRBJ1-1; 7 positions match TRBD1. The CDR3 has 15 amino acids. The J segment lost 1 base and the V segment lost 3 bases, leaving 5 bases of the junction unmatched. Germline CDR1 and CDR2: KGHSH and LQKENI.

The V gene is TRBV5-1, the J gene TRBJ1-4; 9 positions match TRBD1. Germline lookup yields CDR1 SGHRS and CDR2 YFSETQ. CDR3 length: 16 amino acids. V was clipped by 2 bases and J by 8 bases; unmatched bases: 10. The CDR3 sequence is CASSFTTGTGQEKLFF. For the CDR3, the DNA is TGCGCCAGCAGCTTTACGACCGGGACAGGGCAAGAAAAACTGTTTTTT.